The 9 T cell receptor beta chains given below trace back to one sample, sequenced in a study of blood T cell repertoires in COVID-19. Profiled with immunoSEQ multiplex PCR; TCRdb holds only in-frame clones, not every one. The sample contains 70,000 to 95,000 clones, approximately 78% of which appear only once. Sequenced input: peripheral blood. All receptors derive from a human donor in a cohort sampled during active COVID-19.

The genes are TRBV7-9 and TRBJ2-2; no reliable D call. CDR3 length equals 13 residues. CDR1 SEHNR and CDR2 FQNEAQ come from the germline V gene (reference sequence). The germline V and J ends were trimmed by 1 base and 5 bases, with 5 bases remaining between them. In DNA form, the CDR3 reads TGTGCCAGCAGCTTAGTCGCGACCGGGGAGCTGTTTTTT. Its protein is CASSLVATGELFF.

This clone showed up just a few times. The J gene is TRBJ1-2, the V gene TRBV9; 10 nucleotides match TRBD1. Germline values: CDR1 SGDLS, CDR2 YYNGEE. V was clipped by 1 base and J by 0 bases; unmatched bases: 3. This CDR3 has 16 residues. CDR3 bases: TGTGCCAGCAGCGTATCTGGACAGGGGGCTAACTATGGCTACACCTTC. Translated: CASSVSGQGANYGYTF.

This rearrangement joins TRBV10-3 to TRBJ1-3, with 7 positions matching TRBD1. The germline gives CDR1 ENHRY, CDR2 SYGVKD. The CDR3 is 17 residues long. V shed 2 bases and J 0 bases; nucleotides not matched to a gene: 7. CDR3 protein: CAISETGTEPSGNTIYF. Here the CDR3 DNA reads TGTGCCATCAGTGAGACCGGGACAGAACCCTCTGGAAACACCATATATTTT.

This sequence joins TRBV6-5 and TRBJ1-6, with a possible D match to TRBD1 (6 bases). Trimming stripped 6 bases from V and 6 bases from J, with 9 bases between. The CDR3 covers 13 residues. Germline V gene lookup returns CDR1 MNHEY and CDR2 SVGAGI. The CDR3 DNA reads TGTGCCAGCAGACTGGACAGTAATTCACCCCTCCACTTT. It is translated as CASRLDSNSPLHF.

V usage is TRBV28 and J usage is TRBJ1-4; D is perhaps TRBD1 (5 bases). V was pared by 5 bases and J by 6 bases, with 19 bases between. Germline V lookup: CDR1 MDHEN, CDR2 SYDVKM. This CDR3 spans 16 amino acids. Here the CDR3 DNA reads TGTGCCAGCAGTCCCCCTGCGGGACGGGAAGATGAAAAACTGTTTTTT. This encodes CASSPPAGREDEKLFF.

This chain links TRBV11-3 with TRBJ2-5; D perhaps matches TRBD1 (6 bases). V gave up 1 base and J gave up 1 base, with 7 bases separating them. Germline assignment: CDR1 SGHNT and CDR2 YENEEA. The CDR3 is 14 residues long. The CDR3 DNA is TGTGCCAGCAGCTTAGGGACAGCCCAAGAGACCCAGTACTTC. Its translation: CASSLGTAQETQYF. Supplemented by reference TRBV11-3 and TRBJ2-5, the full variable domain reads EAGVVQSPRYKIIEKKQPVAFWCNPISGHNTLYWYLQNLGQGPELLIRYENEEAVDDSQLPKDRFSAERLKGVDSTLKIQPAELGDSAVYLCASSLGTAQETQYFGPGTRLLVL.

CDR3 in amino acids: CASRTPQGTGYTF. DNA for the CDR3: TGTGCCAGCAGAACCCCACAGGGGACGGGCTACACCTTC. The V call is TRBV27, the J call TRBJ1-2, with TRBD1 identical over 7 bases. J lost 8 bases, V lost 6 bases, and 9 bases had no gene match. This CDR3 region has 13 residues. Germline-derived CDR1 and CDR2 are MNHEY and SMNVEV (reference sequence).

This rearrangement joins TRBV6-5 to TRBJ2-7; 8 bases agree with TRBD1. The CDR3 sequence is 15 residues long. Germline lookup yields CDR1 MNHEY and CDR2 SVGAGI. V trimming: 6 bases; J trimming: 4 bases; junction bases outside the gene matches: 11. CDR3 sequence reads: CASRPGQGQRYEQYF. The CDR3, as DNA: TGTGCCAGCAGACCCGGACAGGGCCAGCGTTACGAGCAGTACTTC.

In this sample, this clone turned up once. The chain recombines TRBV6-2 or TRBV6-3 with TRBJ2-3; a possible D gene is TRBD2 (6 bases). Germline values: CDR1 MNHEY, CDR2 SVGEGT. The CDR3 is made up of 12 amino acids. The V and J ends lost 4 bases and 8 bases respectively, with 10 bases between them. CDR3 nucleotide sequence: TGTGCCAGCAGTTCCAGGGAGGCTACGCAGTATTTT. Translated, it gives CASSSREATQYF.